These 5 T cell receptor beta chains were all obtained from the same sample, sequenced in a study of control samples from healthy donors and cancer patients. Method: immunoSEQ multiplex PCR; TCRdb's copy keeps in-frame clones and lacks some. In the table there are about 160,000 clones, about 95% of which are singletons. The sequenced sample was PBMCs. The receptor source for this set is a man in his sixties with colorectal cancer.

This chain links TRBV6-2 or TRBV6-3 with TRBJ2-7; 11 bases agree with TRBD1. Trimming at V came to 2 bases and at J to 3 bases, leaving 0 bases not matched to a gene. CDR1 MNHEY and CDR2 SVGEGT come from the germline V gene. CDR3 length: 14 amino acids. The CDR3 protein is CASSYGTGGYEQYF. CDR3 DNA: TGTGCCAGCAGTTACGGGACAGGGGGCTACGAGCAGTACTTC.

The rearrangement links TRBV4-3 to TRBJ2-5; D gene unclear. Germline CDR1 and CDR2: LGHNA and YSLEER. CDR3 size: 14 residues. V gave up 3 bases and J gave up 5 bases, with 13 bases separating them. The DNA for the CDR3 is TGCGCCAGCAGCCAGAGTATTAGCTCCGAGACCCAGTACTTC. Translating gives CASSQSISSETQYF.

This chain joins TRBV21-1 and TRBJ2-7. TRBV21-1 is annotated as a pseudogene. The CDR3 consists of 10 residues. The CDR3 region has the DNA TGTGCCAGTCCCAAGGGTGTAGGGTACTTC. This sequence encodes CASPKGVGYF.

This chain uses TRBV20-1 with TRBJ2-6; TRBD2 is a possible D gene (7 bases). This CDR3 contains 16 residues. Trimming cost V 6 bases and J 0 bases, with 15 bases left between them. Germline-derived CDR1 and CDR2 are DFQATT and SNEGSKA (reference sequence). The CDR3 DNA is TGCAGTGCAAGTAGAGGGGGGGTCTCTGGGGCCAACGTCCTGACTTTC. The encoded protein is CSASRGGVSGANVLTF.

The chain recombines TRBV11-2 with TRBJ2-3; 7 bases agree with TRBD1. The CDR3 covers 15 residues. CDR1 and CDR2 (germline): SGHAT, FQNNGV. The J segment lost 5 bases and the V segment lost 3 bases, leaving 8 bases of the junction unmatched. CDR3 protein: CASSLQTGAGDTQYF. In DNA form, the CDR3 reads TGTGCCAGCAGCTTGCAAACAGGGGCCGGAGATACGCAGTATTTT.